The 9 T cell receptor beta chains below all came from one sample that was sequenced in a study of CD8+ T cells in alopecia areata. cDNA serving as the sequencing template came from extracted, reverse transcribed RNA. Repertoires were generated with immunoSEQ multiplex PCR, while TCRdb's copy carries only in-frame clones and drops some. The sample records some 150,000 clones, under 60% being singletons. This specimen was CD8+ T cells sorted from blood, taken at week 0. The receptors derive from a human donor with alopecia areata.

This clone turned up a few times. The rearrangement joins TRBV4-3 to TRBJ1-2; a possible D gene is TRBD1 (6 bases). CDR3 length: 15 residues. V lost 1 base and J 4 bases, leaving 13 bases between the germline ends. Germline CDR1 LGHNA, CDR2 YSLEER. In DNA form, the CDR3 reads TGCGCCAGCAGCCAAGCCCGGGGGGCCGGCTATGGCTACACCTTC. Its translation is CASSQARGAGYGYTF.

The V and J genes are TRBV29-1 and TRBJ1-4; tentatively, D is TRBD1 (6 bases). CDR3 length equals 11 residues. Trimming stripped 7 bases from V and 8 bases from J, with 11 bases between. The V gene's germline CDR1 is SQVTM and CDR2 ANQGSEA. CDR3 amino acids: CSGETGEKLFF. The CDR3 DNA follows: TGCAGCGGTGAGACAGGCGAAAAACTGTTTTTT.

In this sample, this clone turned up a few times. The chain joins TRBV11-2 to TRBJ2-1; D assignment may be TRBD1 or TRBD2 (5 bases each). In germline, CDR1 is SGHAT, CDR2 FQNNGV. The length of the CDR3 is 13 residues. V lost 3 bases and J lost 4, with 7 bases in between. CDR3 sequence reads: CASSLGRYNEQFF. DNA of the CDR3: TGTGCCAGCAGCTTGGGACGGTACAATGAGCAGTTCTTC.

J is TRBJ1-1 and V is TRBV11-2, with D possibly being TRBD1 (5 bases). CDR1 SGHAT and CDR2 FQNNGV come from the germline V gene. The CDR3 runs to 14 residues. V was shortened by 4 bases and J by 1 base, with 10 bases between the two germline ends. The CDR3 nucleotides are TGTGCCAGCAGCTATCCGGGACCGAACACTGAAGCTTTCTTT. This encodes CASSYPGPNTEAFF.

The rearrangement uses TRBV2 and TRBJ2-3, with D perhaps TRBD2 (6 bases). The length of the CDR3 is 14 residues. CDR1 and CDR2 from the germline V gene are SNHLY and FYNNEI. V shed 2 bases and J shed 10 bases, with 16 bases lying between them. CDR3: CASSESGTPHAQYF. CDR3 DNA sequence: TGTGCCAGCAGTGAATCGGGGACTCCCCACGCGCAGTATTTT.

This clone was recorded once. This chain links TRBV27 with TRBJ2-7, with D possibly matching TRBD1 (6 bases). The CDR3 sequence is 13 residues long. The V and J ends lost 6 bases and 3 bases respectively, with 12 bases between them. Germline V lookup: CDR1 MNHEY, CDR2 SMNVEV (reference sequence). CDR3 sequence reads: CASSRDTGYEQYF. CDR3 bases: TGTGCCAGCAGCCGGGACACCGGCTACGAGCAGTACTTC.

This clone appeared a few times. The J gene is TRBJ2-2, the V gene TRBV7-9, with D possibly being TRBD2 (6 bases). Trimming removed 5 bases from V and 7 bases from J, with 20 bases in between. In germline, CDR1 is SEHNR, CDR2 FQNEAQ (reference sequence). The CDR3 consists of 16 residues. The CDR3 nucleotides read TGTGCCAGCAGCCCGGACGGAGGGGCAGCACGCGGGGAGCTGTTTTTT. Translated: CASSPDGGAARGELFF.

The CDR3, as DNA: TGCGCCAGCCCCCGGAGAGGGAACTATGGCTACACCTTC. It encodes CASPRRGNYGYTF. The rearrangement joins TRBV23-1 to TRBJ1-2, with unresolved D. TRBV23-1 counts as an open reading frame of uncertain function. This CDR3 is built from 13 residues. Trimming took off 8 bases at V and 2 bases at J, with 12 bases between the two ends.

The CDR3 DNA follows: TGCAGCGTTGTCGCCGGGACAGGACACTATGGCTACACCTTC. Amino acids: CSVVAGTGHYGYTF. The V and J genes are TRBV29-1 and TRBJ1-2; 8 bases map to TRBD1. Per the germline V gene, CDR1 is SQVTM and CDR2 is ANQGSEA. V lost 4 bases, J lost 3 bases, and 7 bases stayed unmatched. The CDR3 spans 14 residues.